The 19 T cell receptor beta chains below come from one sample, sequenced in a study of blood T cell repertoires in COVID-19. Profiling relied on immunoSEQ multiplex PCR, and the TCRdb table lists in-frame clones only, not all of them. The table has approximately 70,000 clones, 76% seen once. The specimen sequenced was peripheral blood. Every receptor here comes from a man between 60 and 75 years old with COVID-19, enrolled during active disease.

The J gene is TRBJ2-1, the V gene TRBV20-1, with 7 bases matching TRBD2. The CDR3 is 13 residues long. Germline-derived CDR1 and CDR2 are DFQATT and SNEGSKA (reference sequence). The V gene end was trimmed by 3 bases and the J gene end by 6 bases; junction bases not matched to a gene: 5. CDR3 nucleotide sequence: TGCAGTGCTAGTCCTGGCGGGAGCAATGAGCAGTTCTTC. Protein sequence: CSASPGGSNEQFF.

The rearrangement links TRBV3-1 (or the pseudogene TRBV3-2) to TRBJ2-3; a possible D gene is TRBD2 (6 bases). The CDR3 covers 13 residues. Trimming pared 1 base from V and 6 bases from J, leaving 8 bases between. The germline gives CDR1 LGHDT, CDR2 YNNKEL (reference sequence). This CDR3 reads CASSQGLEDTQYF. DNA of the CDR3: TGTGCCAGCAGCCAAGGACTAGAGGATACGCAGTATTTT.

The chain uses TRBV29-1 and TRBJ1-1; D is uncertain. V lost 5 bases and J lost 1, with 5 bases in between. The CDR3 runs to 11 residues. Germline-derived CDR1 and CDR2 are SQVTM and ANQGSEA. The CDR3 protein is CSVPRNTEAFF. In DNA, the CDR3 is TGCAGCGTTCCCAGGAACACTGAAGCTTTCTTT. Drawing the rest from reference TRBV29-1 and TRBJ1-1, the complete variable domain is SAVISQKPSRDICQRGTSLTIQCQVDSQVTMMFWYRQQPGQSLTLIATANQGSEATYESGFVIDKFPISRPNLTFSTLTVSNMSPEDSSIYLCSVPRNTEAFFGQGTRLTVV.

The rearrangement uses TRBV29-1 and TRBJ2-1; D ambiguous. V gave up 3 bases and J gave up 9 bases, with 12 bases separating them. The CDR3 is made up of 12 amino acids. Germline CDR1 and CDR2: SQVTM and ANQGSEA. CDR3 sequence (DNA): TGCAGCGTTGATTTTTCACTTACTGAGCAGTTCTTC. Residues: CSVDFSLTEQFF.

The V gene is TRBV5-1, the J gene TRBJ2-7; 7 nucleotides line up with TRBD2. Germline CDR1 and CDR2: SGHRS and YFSETQ. The CDR3 consists of 14 residues. Trimming at V came to 4 bases and at J to 4 bases, leaving 8 bases not matched to a gene. CDR3 DNA sequence: TGCGCCAGCAGCGCCGGGAGGCTCGGGTACGAGCAGTACTTC. Translation: CASSAGRLGYEQYF. Using reference TRBV5-1 and TRBJ2-7 for the parts outside the CDR3, the full variable domain is KAGVTQTPRYLIKTRGQQVTLSCSPISGHRSVSWYQQTPGQGLQFLFEYFSETQRNKGNFPGRFSGRQFSNSRSEMNVSTLELGDSALYLCASSAGRLGYEQYFGPGTRLTVT.

The gene calls are TRBV28 and TRBJ2-2, with TRBD2 matching 13 bases. The CDR3 consists of 17 residues. J lost 4 bases, V lost 6 bases, and 8 bases had no gene match. Germline V CDR1 and CDR2: MDHEN, SYDVKM. CDR3 loop: CASSPTSGGYGTGELFF. CDR3 coding DNA: TGTGCCAGCAGCCCGACTAGCGGGGGGTACGGCACCGGGGAGCTGTTTTTT.

The chain recombines TRBV19 with TRBJ1-5, with 7 positions matching TRBD1. CDR1 is LNHDA and CDR2 is SQIVND in the germline V gene (reference sequence). V was clipped by 1 base and J by 2 bases; unmatched bases: 8. CDR3 size: 17 residues. CDR3: CASSIVSGGIGNQPQHF. DNA of the CDR3: TGTGCCAGTAGTATAGTATCAGGGGGTATCGGCAATCAGCCCCAGCATTTT.

V gene TRBV6-5 combines with J gene TRBJ2-3; the match to TRBD1 covers 7 bases. V shed 6 bases, J shed 4 bases, and the junction held 4 bases outside the gene matches. The CDR3 extends over 13 amino acids. CDR1 is MNHEY and CDR2 is SVGAGI in the germline V gene. CDR3 amino acids: CASREQGADTQYF. CDR3 sequence (DNA): TGTGCCAGCAGAGAGCAGGGGGCAGATACGCAGTATTTT.

The sample holds a few counts of this clone. This CDR3 is CASSWQGGDTEAFF. The CDR3 DNA follows: TGTGCCAGCAGCTGGCAGGGTGGGGACACTGAAGCTTTCTTT. V and J are TRBV5-4 and TRBJ1-1, with D possibly matching TRBD1 (5 bases). Germline lookup yields CDR1 SGHNT and CDR2 YYREEE (reference sequence). V lost 3 bases to trimming and J lost 3 bases, with 12 bases between them. The CDR3 has 14 amino acids.

The chain combines TRBV3-1 (or the pseudogene TRBV3-2) with TRBJ2-5; 9 nucleotides line up with TRBD1. The length of the CDR3 is 16 residues. Losses at the gene ends were 3 bases for V and 1 base for J; bases not matched to a gene: 6. Germline-derived CDR1 and CDR2 are LGHDT and YNNKEL (reference sequence). The CDR3 DNA follows: TGTGCCAGCAGCCAGACCGGGACAGGGACCCAAGAGACCCAGTACTTC. It specifies CASSQTGTGTQETQYF.

V usage is TRBV7-6 and J usage is TRBJ2-3; unclear D gene. Trimming left V 0 bases short and J 4 bases short, with 11 bases between. The CDR3 spans 15 residues. From germline, CDR1 is SGHVS and CDR2 FNYEAQ. In nucleotides, the CDR3 is TGTGCCAGCAGCTTAGCGAATTGGGCAGCAGATACGCAGTATTTT. It translates to CASSLANWAADTQYF. Combining the CDR3 with reference TRBV7-6 and TRBJ2-3 gives the whole variable domain GAGVSQSPRYKVTKRGQDVALRCDPISGHVSLYWYRQALGQGPEFLTYFNYEAQQDKSGLPNDRFSAERPEGSISTLTIQRTEQRDSAMYRCASSLANWAADTQYFGPGTRLTVL.

V is TRBV5-6 and J is TRBJ1-6, with 7 bases identical to TRBD1. The CDR3 is made up of 18 amino acids. V was clipped by 3 bases and J by 0 bases; unmatched bases: 9. The germline gives CDR1 SGHDT, CDR2 YYEEEE. The CDR3, as DNA: TGTGCCAGCAGCTCCGGGACAGTTAGGAGCTCCTATAATTCACCCCTCCACTTT. Translated: CASSSGTVRSSYNSPLHF.

This chain links TRBV29-1 with TRBJ1-1; the D gene is possibly TRBD1 (5 bases). This CDR3 has 13 residues. Germline assignment: CDR1 SQVTM and CDR2 ANQGSEA. V dropped 4 bases and J dropped 6 bases, with 15 bases sitting between them. As DNA, the CDR3 is TGCAGCGTTGCGGGGGACGGGGGGTCTGAAGCTTTCTTT. This gives the protein CSVAGDGGSEAFF.

The V and J genes are TRBV19 and TRBJ2-7; D unresolved. The V and J ends lost 6 bases and 4 bases respectively, with 13 bases between them. This CDR3 is built from 13 residues. Germline values: CDR1 LNHDA, CDR2 SQIVND (reference sequence). Here the CDR3 reads CASSLGGPYEQYF. The CDR3 nucleotides read TGTGCCAGTAGCTTGGGTGGGCCTTACGAGCAGTACTTC. Filled out from reference TRBV19 and TRBJ2-7, the complete variable domain reads DGGITQSPKYLFRKEGQNVTLSCEQNLNHDAMYWYRQDPGQGLRLIYYSQIVNDFQKGDIAEGYSVSREKKESFPLTVTSAQKNPTAFYLCASSLGGPYEQYFGPGTRLTVT.

The rearrangement joins TRBV27 to TRBJ1-4; D gene unclear. The V and J ends lost 3 bases and 1 base respectively, with 12 bases between them. This CDR3 has 16 amino acids. Germline-derived CDR1 and CDR2 are MNHEY and SMNVEV (reference sequence). This CDR3 reads CASSLAGYRTNEKLFF. CDR3 DNA: TGTGCCAGCAGTTTGGCCGGGTATCGAACTAATGAAAAACTGTTTTTT.

Turning to this clone: A junction end diverges from the germline sequence, so it may reflect a read error. The J gene is TRBJ2-1, the V gene TRBV11-2; 8 nucleotides agree with TRBD2. Germline assignment: CDR1 SGHAT and CDR2 FQNNGV. The CDR3 is 16 amino acids. The CDR3 loop reads CASSPIRGGSHNEQFF. CDR3 coding DNA: TGTGCCAGCAGCCCTATCCGGGGGGGCTCCCACAATGAGCAGTTCTTC.

The chain joins TRBV6-2 or TRBV6-3 to TRBJ1-2, with D uncertain. Germline values: CDR1 MNHEY, CDR2 SVGEGT. Trimming cost V 2 bases and J 2 bases, with 9 bases left between them. This CDR3 has 14 residues. The CDR3 DNA sequence: TGTGCCAGCAGTTACGAGGGAGCGAACTATGGCTACACCTTC. Its translation: CASSYEGANYGYTF.

The CDR3 DNA sequence: TGTGCCAGCTCATGGCAGTCCAGTTACGAGCAGTACTTC. This sequence encodes CASSWQSSYEQYF. The chain combines TRBV18 with TRBJ2-7; D gene ambiguous. From germline, CDR1 is KGHSH and CDR2 LQKENI. Trimming shortened V by 5 bases and J by 4 bases, and 12 bases separated the two germline ends. The CDR3 has 13 amino acids.

As DNA, the CDR3 is TGTGCCAGTAGTATAGGTACGGTTTGGAACACTGAAGCTTTCTTT. It is translated as CASSIGTVWNTEAFF. The V gene is TRBV19, the J gene TRBJ1-1; D is unresolved. CDR1 is LNHDA, CDR2 SQIVND, per germline (reference sequence). The CDR3 length is 15 residues. V was shortened by 1 base and J by 1 base, with 10 bases between the two germline ends.